These 8 T cell receptor beta chains share one sample of origin, sequenced in a study of cytomegalovirus exposure and HLA in healthy donors. PCR amplification relied on 60 Vbeta primers (plus 13 Jbeta primers). The protocol was immunoSEQ multiplex PCR, while the TCRdb copy is restricted to in-frame clones and leaves out a portion. This table has around 200,000 clones, around 80% appearing once. Material for sequencing was PBMCs. The source is a man in his forties in good health and CMV-seronegative.

The chain is built from TRBV28 and TRBJ2-1, with no clear D. The germline V gene encodes CDR1 MDHEN and CDR2 SYDVKM. The CDR3 is 13 amino acids. Trimming removed 5 bases at V and 5 bases at J, with 10 bases between. The CDR3 sequence is CASSPHQDNEQFF. Written as DNA, the CDR3 is TGTGCCAGCAGTCCTCACCAGGACAATGAGCAGTTCTTC. The full variable domain, its missing parts supplied by reference TRBV28 and TRBJ2-1, is DVKVTQSSRYLVKRTGEKVFLECVQDMDHENMFWYRQDPGLGLRLIYFSYDVKMKEKGDIPEGYSVSREKKERFSLILESASTNQTSMYLCASSPHQDNEQFFGPGTRLTVL.

The chain carries TRBV27 and TRBJ1-2; the D is unclear. The CDR3 runs to 15 residues. Germline V gene sequence: CDR1 MNHEY, CDR2 SMNVEV (reference sequence). V was trimmed by 9 bases and J by 0 bases, leaving 17 bases between them. CDR3 bases: TGTGCCAGTGCGCCGGCCGGGGTAACTAACTATGGCTACACCTTC. Its translation: CASAPAGVTNYGYTF.

V and J are TRBV27 and TRBJ2-5; 10 bases line up with TRBD1. The CDR3 covers 15 residues. Per the germline V gene, CDR1 is MNHEY and CDR2 is SMNVEV (reference sequence). The J segment lost 4 bases and the V segment lost 6 bases, leaving 8 bases of the junction unmatched. The CDR3 loop is CASSPGQGWGETQYF. CDR3 DNA sequence: TGTGCCAGCAGCCCGGGACAGGGGTGGGGAGAGACCCAGTACTTC.

V gene TRBV29-1 combines with J gene TRBJ2-7; tentatively, D is TRBD1 (6 bases). V lost 3 bases to trimming and J lost 2 bases, with 17 bases between them. The CDR3 loop spans 15 amino acids. CDR1 and CDR2 from the germline V gene are SQVTM and ANQGSEA. CDR3 DNA sequence: TGCAGCGTTGATGGAGGACAGAACCTCCCCTACGAGCAGTACTTC. Its translation is CSVDGGQNLPYEQYF.

The genes are TRBV7-3 and TRBJ2-2, with TRBD2 matching 7 bases. This CDR3 is built from 16 residues. Germline CDR1 SGHTA, CDR2 FQGTGA. The V segment lost 7 bases and the J segment 3 bases; nucleotides outside the gene matches: 11. CDR3 DNA: TGTGCCAGCACCACGGTGGGGGGGTATGACACCGGGGAGCTGTTTTTT. Its protein is CASTTVGGYDTGELFF.

There are a few counts of this clone. This chain uses TRBV28 with TRBJ2-5; the D is unclear. Germline V gene sequence: CDR1 MDHEN, CDR2 SYDVKM. Trimming removed 6 bases at V and 2 bases at J, with 10 bases between. The CDR3 sequence is 13 residues long. CDR3 sequence reads: CASSHQTQETQYF. As DNA, the CDR3 is TGTGCCAGCAGCCATCAAACACAAGAGACCCAGTACTTC. The full variable domain, in which reference TRBV28 and TRBJ2-5 provide the parts outside the CDR3, is DVKVTQSSRYLVKRTGEKVFLECVQDMDHENMFWYRQDPGLGLRLIYFSYDVKMKEKGDIPEGYSVSREKKERFSLILESASTNQTSMYLCASSHQTQETQYFGPGTRLLVL.

The rearrangement joins TRBV29-1 to TRBJ2-2; unclear D gene. The V and J ends lost 6 bases and 4 bases respectively, with 15 bases between them. CDR3 size: 14 residues. Per germline, CDR1 SQVTM and CDR2 ANQGSEA. The CDR3 sequence: CSVTSPRSTGELFF. The CDR3, as DNA: TGCAGCGTCACCTCACCCCGTAGCACCGGGGAGCTGTTTTTT.

The V gene is TRBV4-1, the J gene TRBJ2-1; perhaps TRBD2 as D (5 bases). V was clipped by 0 bases and J by 9 bases, with 12 bases between them. CDR3 size: 14 residues. Germline CDR1 and CDR2: MGHRA and YSYEKL. The CDR3: CASSQEWRNTEQFF. CDR3 coding DNA: TGCGCCAGCAGCCAAGAGTGGAGGAACACTGAGCAGTTCTTC.